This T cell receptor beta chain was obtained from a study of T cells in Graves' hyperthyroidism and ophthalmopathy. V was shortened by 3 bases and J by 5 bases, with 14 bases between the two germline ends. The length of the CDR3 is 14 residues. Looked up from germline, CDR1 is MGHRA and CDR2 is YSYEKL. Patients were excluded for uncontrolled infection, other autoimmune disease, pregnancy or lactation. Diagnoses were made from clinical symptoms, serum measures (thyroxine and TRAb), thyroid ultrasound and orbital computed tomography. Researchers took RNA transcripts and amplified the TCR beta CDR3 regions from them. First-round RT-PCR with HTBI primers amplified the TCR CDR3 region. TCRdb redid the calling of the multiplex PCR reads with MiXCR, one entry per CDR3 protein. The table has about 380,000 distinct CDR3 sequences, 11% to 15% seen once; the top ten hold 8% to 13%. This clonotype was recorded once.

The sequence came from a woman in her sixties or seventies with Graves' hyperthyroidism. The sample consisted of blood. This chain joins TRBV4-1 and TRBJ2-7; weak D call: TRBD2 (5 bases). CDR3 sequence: CASSHFGRQHEQYF. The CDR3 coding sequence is TGCGCCAGCAGCCACTTTGGGAGACAACACGAGCAGTACTTC.